Detailed here is one T cell receptor beta chain. These data come from a study of cytomegalovirus exposure and HLA in healthy donors. Germline loops: CDR1 SGHRS, CDR2 YFSETQ. Trimming removed 2 bases from V and 2 bases from J; junction bases left unmatched: 4. This CDR3 comprises 16 residues. Primers included in the PCR were 60 Vbeta and 13 Jbeta primers. Clones were sequenced by immunoSEQ multiplex PCR, and TCRdb holds only the in-frame ones, with some missing. Here the sample spans about 190,000 clones, around 80% being singletons. The sequence was collected from a young woman in good health and CMV-seropositive. The rearrangement joins TRBV5-1 to TRBJ2-2, with TRBD2 identical over 9 bases. The material sequenced was PBMCs. The CDR3 coding sequence is TGCGCCAGCAGCTTCCGACTAGCGGACAACACCGGGGAGCTGTTTTTT. Residues: CASSFRLADNTGELFF.